The clone carrying this T cell receptor beta chain came up a few times. Antigen unknown. The sample comes from a study of T cells in localized non-small cell lung cancer. Findings and limits, study-wide: Within adjacent lung there appeared a median around 60 of the top 100 tumor clones. Density of T cells in blood, when higher, went with longer overall survival. Heterogeneity remains possible, as sequencing covered one tumor region only. Uninvolved adjacent lung showed peak T cell clonality, exceeding tumor.

With V trimmed by 10 bases and J by 2 bases, 11 bases remained unmatched. The CDR3 totals 15 residues. The V gene's germline CDR1 is WNHNN and CDR2 SYGVQD (reference sequence). The assay was immunoSEQ multiplex PCR, and TCRdb's table has in-frame clones only and misses some. The sample holds around 70,000 clones, about 81% seen once. The chain couples TRBV10-1 to TRBJ2-1; 7 nucleotides align to TRBD2. The sequence was collected from a female donor older than 55 with stage I lung adenocarcinoma. This sample comprised peripheral blood, obtained before any cancer treatment. The CDR3 here is CAIREAGNTYNEQFF. CDR3 in DNA: TGCGCCATCAGGGAAGCGGGAAACACCTACAATGAGCAGTTCTTC.